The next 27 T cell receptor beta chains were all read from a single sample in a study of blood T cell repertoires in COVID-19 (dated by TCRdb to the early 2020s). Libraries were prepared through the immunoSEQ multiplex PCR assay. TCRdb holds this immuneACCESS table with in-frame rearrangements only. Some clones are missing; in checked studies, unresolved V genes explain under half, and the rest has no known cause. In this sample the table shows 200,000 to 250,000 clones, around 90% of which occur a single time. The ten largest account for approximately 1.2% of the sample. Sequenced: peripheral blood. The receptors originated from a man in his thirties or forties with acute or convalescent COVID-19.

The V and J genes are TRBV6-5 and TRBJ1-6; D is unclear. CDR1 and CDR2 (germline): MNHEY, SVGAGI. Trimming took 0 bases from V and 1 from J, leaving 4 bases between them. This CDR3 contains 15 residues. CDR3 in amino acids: CASSYSRSYNSPLHF. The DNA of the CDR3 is TGTGCCAGCAGTTACTCCCGGTCCTATAATTCACCCCTCCACTTT.

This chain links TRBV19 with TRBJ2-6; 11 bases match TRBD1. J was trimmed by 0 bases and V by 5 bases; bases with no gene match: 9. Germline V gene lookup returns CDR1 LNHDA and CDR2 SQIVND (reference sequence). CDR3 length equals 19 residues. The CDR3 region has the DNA TGTGCCAGTAGTTTTGGGTTAGGGACAGGGGGCTCTGGGGCCAACGTCCTGACTTTC. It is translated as CASSFGLGTGGSGANVLTF.

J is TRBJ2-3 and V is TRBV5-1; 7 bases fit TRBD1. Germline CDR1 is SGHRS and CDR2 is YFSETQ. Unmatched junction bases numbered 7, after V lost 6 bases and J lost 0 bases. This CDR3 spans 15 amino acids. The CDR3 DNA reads TGCGCCAGCATAGGTAACAGGGGTAGCACAGATACGCAGTATTTT. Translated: CASIGNRGSTDTQYF.

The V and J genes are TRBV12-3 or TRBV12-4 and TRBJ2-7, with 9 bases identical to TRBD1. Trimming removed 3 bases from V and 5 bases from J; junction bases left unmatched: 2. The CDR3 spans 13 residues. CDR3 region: CASSFGQGNEQYF. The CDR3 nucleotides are TGTGCCAGCAGTTTTGGACAGGGGAACGAGCAGTACTTC.

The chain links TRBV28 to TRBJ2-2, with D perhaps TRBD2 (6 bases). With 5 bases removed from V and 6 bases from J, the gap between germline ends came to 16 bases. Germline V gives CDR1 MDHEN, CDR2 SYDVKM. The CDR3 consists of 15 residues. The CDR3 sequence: CASSTRLVVPGELFF. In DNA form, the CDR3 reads TGTGCCAGCAGTACACGACTAGTAGTTCCCGGGGAGCTGTTTTTT. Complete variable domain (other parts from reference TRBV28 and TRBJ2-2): DVKVTQSSRYLVKRTGEKVFLECVQDMDHENMFWYRQDPGLGLRLIYFSYDVKMKEKGDIPEGYSVSREKKERFSLILESASTNQTSMYLCASSTRLVVPGELFFGEGSRLTVL.

The CDR3, as DNA: TGTGCCAGCTCTGCCGGGACAGGGTGGGCCTACACCTTC. Amino acids: CASSAGTGWAYTF. J is TRBJ1-2 and V is TRBV13, with TRBD1 matching 9 bases. Germline CDR1 and CDR2: PRHDT and FYEKMQ (reference sequence). J was trimmed by 10 bases and V by 8 bases; bases with no gene match: 11. This CDR3 has 13 residues.

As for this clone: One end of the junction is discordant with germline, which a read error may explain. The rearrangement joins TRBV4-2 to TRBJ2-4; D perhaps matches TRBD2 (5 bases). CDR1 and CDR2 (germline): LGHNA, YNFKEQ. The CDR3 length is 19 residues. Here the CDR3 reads CASSKEVLRGFLAKNIQYF. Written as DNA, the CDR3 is TGTGCCAGCAGCAAAGAGGTTCTACGCGGGTTCCTAGCCAAAAACATTCAGTACTTC.

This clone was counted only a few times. CDR3: CASTLGTSGGLTGELFF. In DNA form, the CDR3 reads TGTGCCAGCACCTTGGGGACTAGCGGGGGACTCACCGGGGAGCTGTTTTTT. J is TRBJ2-2 and V is TRBV11-2; TRBD2 agrees at 14 bases. Germline V lookup: CDR1 SGHAT, CDR2 FQNNGV. CDR3 length: 17 amino acids. The V segment lost 7 bases and the J segment 4 bases; nucleotides outside the gene matches: 8. Using reference TRBV11-2 and TRBJ2-2 for the parts outside the CDR3, the full variable domain is EAGVAQSPRYKIIEKRQSVAFWCNPISGHATLYWYQQILGQGPKLLIQFQNNGVVDDSQLPKDRFSAERLKGVDSTLKIQPAKLEDSAVYLCASTLGTSGGLTGELFFGEGSRLTVL.

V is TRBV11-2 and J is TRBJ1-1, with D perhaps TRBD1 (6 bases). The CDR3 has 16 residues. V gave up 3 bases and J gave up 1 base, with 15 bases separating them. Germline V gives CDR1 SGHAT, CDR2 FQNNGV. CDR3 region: CASSFSTGYSNTEAFF. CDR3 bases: TGTGCCAGCAGCTTTAGCACAGGGTATTCGAACACTGAAGCTTTCTTT.

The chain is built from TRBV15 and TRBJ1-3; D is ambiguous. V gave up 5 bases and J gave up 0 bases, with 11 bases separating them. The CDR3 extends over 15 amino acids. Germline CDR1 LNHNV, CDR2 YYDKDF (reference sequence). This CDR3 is CATSERRLSGNTIYF. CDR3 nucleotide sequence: TGTGCCACCAGCGAAAGACGACTCTCTGGAAACACCATATATTTT. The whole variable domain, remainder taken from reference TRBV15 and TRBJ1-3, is DAMVIQNPRYQVTQFGKPVTLSCSQTLNHNVMYWYQQKSSQAPKLLFHYYDKDFNNEADTPDNFQSRRPNTSFCFLDIRSPGLGDTAMYLCATSERRLSGNTIYFGEGSWLTVV.

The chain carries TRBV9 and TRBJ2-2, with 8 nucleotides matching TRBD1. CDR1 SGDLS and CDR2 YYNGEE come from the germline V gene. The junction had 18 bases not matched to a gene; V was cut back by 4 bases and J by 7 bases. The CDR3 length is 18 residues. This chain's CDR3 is CASSSSRGGLGQGGELFF. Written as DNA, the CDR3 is TGTGCCAGCAGCTCCTCCAGAGGTGGTCTCGGACAGGGCGGGGAGCTGTTTTTT.

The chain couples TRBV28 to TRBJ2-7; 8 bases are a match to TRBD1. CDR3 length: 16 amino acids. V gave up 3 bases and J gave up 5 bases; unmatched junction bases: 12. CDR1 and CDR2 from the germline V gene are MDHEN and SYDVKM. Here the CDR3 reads CASSFPVPGGFDEQYF. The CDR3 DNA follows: TGTGCCAGCAGTTTTCCGGTCCCAGGGGGCTTCGACGAGCAGTACTTC. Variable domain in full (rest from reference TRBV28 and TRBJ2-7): DVKVTQSSRYLVKRTGEKVFLECVQDMDHENMFWYRQDPGLGLRLIYFSYDVKMKEKGDIPEGYSVSREKKERFSLILESASTNQTSMYLCASSFPVPGGFDEQYFGPGTRLTVT.

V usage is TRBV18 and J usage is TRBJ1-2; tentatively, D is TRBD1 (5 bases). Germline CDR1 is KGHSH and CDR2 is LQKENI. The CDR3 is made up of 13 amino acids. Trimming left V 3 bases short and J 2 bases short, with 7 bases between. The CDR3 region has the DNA TGTGCCAGCTCACCGGGGGGGAACTATGGCTACACCTTC. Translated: CASSPGGNYGYTF.

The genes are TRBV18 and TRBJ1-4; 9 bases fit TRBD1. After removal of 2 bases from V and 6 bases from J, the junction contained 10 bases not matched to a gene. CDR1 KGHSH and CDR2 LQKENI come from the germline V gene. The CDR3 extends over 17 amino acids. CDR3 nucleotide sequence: TGTGCCAGCTCACCAACCGGTCCGACAGGGGGTTATGAAAAACTGTTTTTT. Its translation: CASSPTGPTGGYEKLFF.

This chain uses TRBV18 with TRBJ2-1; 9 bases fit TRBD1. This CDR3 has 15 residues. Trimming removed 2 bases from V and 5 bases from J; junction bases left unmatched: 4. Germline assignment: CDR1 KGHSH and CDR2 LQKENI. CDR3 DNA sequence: TGTGCCAGCTCACCAGGACAGGGGAGAAACAATGAGCAGTTCTTC. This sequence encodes CASSPGQGRNNEQFF.

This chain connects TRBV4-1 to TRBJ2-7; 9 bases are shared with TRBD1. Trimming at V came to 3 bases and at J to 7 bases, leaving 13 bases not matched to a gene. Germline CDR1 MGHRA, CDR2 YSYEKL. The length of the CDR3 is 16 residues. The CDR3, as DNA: TGCGCCAGCAGCCAGCCGGGACAGGGAGAGGAAAAAGAGCAGTACTTC. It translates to CASSQPGQGEEKEQYF.

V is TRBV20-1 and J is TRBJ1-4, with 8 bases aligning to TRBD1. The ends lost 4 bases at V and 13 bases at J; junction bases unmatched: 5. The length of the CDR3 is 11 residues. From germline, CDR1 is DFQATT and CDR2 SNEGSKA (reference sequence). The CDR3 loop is CSATGQGRLFF. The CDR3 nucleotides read TGCAGTGCTACTGGACAGGGACGACTGTTTTTT.

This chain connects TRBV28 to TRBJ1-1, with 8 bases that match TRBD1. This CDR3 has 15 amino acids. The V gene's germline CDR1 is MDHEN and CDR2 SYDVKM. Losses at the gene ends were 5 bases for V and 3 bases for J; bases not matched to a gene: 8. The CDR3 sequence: CASSPPTGGYTEAFF. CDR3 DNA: TGTGCCAGCAGTCCACCCACAGGGGGTTACACTGAAGCTTTCTTT.

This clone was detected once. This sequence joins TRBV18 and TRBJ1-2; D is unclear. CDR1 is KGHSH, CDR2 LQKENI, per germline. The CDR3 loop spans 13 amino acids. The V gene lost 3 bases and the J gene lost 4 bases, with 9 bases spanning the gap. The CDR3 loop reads CASSPPQSYGYTF. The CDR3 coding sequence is TGTGCCAGCTCACCTCCTCAGTCCTATGGCTACACCTTC.

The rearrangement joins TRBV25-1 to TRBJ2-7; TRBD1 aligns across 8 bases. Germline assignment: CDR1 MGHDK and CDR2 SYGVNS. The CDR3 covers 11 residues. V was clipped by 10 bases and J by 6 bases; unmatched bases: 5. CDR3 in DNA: TGTGCCACCAAACAGGGGGGCGAGCAGTACTTC. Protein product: CATKQGGEQYF.

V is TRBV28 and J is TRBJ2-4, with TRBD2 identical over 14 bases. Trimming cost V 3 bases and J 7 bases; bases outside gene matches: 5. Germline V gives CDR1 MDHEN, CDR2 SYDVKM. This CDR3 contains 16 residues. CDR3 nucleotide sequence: TGTGCCAGCAGTTTCGGGACTAGCGGGAGTTGGAACATTCAGTACTTC. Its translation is CASSFGTSGSWNIQYF.

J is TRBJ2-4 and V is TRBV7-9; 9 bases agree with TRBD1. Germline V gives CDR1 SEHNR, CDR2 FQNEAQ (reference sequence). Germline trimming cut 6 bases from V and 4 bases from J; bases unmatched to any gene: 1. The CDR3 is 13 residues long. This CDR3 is CASSGTGKNIQYF. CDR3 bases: TGTGCCAGCAGTGGGACAGGGAAAAACATTCAGTACTTC.

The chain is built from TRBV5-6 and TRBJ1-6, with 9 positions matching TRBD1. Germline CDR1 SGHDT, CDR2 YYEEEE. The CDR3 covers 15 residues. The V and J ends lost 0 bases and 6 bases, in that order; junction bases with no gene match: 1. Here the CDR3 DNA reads TGTGCCAGCAGCTTGGCGGGACAGGGTAATTCACCCCTCCACTTT. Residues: CASSLAGQGNSPLHF. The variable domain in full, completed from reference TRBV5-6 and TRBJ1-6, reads DAGVTQSPTHLIKTRGQQVTLRCSPKSGHDTVSWYQQALGQGPQFIFQYYEEEERQRGNFPDRFSGHQFPNYSSELNVNALLLGDSALYLCASSLAGQGNSPLHFGNGTRLTVT.

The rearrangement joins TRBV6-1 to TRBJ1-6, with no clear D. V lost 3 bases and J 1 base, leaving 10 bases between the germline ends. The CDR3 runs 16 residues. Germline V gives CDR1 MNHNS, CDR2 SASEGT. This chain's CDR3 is CASSERPRSYNSPLHF. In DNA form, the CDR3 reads TGTGCCAGCAGTGAGCGGCCGCGTTCCTATAATTCACCCCTCCACTTT.

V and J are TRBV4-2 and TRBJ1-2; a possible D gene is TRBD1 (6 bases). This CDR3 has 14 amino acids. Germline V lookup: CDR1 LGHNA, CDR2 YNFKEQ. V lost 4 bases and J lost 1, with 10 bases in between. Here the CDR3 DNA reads TGTGCCAGCAGCCCCGGGACACTTAACTATGGCTACACCTTC. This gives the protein CASSPGTLNYGYTF.

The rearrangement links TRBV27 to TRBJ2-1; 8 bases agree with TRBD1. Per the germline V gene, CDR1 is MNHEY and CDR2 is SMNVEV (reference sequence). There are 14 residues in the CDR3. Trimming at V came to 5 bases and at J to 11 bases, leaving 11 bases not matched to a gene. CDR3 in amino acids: CASSPGTGEGKQFF. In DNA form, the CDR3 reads TGTGCCAGCAGTCCCGGGACAGGCGAAGGGAAGCAGTTCTTC.

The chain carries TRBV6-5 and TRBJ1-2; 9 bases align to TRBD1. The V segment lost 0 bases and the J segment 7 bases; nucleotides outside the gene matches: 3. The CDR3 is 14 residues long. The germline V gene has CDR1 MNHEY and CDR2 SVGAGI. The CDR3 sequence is CASSYSRQGGGYTF. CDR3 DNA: TGTGCCAGCAGTTACTCGAGACAGGGGGGTGGCTACACCTTC.